A single sample gave rise to the 18 T cell receptor beta chains below, sequenced in a study of human T cells and chemical hapten exposure (dated by TCRdb to about 2021). What this sample's time point label stands for: patch test 1, 2 weeks after DPC sensitization. The treatment or condition label corresponds to: therapeutic diphenylcyclopropenone sensitization with weekly scalp DPC. Libraries were constructed by RACE. TCRdb shows the sequencer as NextSeq 500. The public reads were reanalyzed by TCRdb: fastp trimming at Q25, MiXCR alignment, in-frame beta chains only. Records with the same CDR3 protein are collapsed into one entry carrying the most frequent genes and DNA. Across this sample there are fewer than 400,000 distinct CDR3 sequences, with approximately 6.3% seen only once. The leading ten clones occupy about 8% of the sample. The sequencing here drew on whole blood, taken in connection with sensitization to the hapten diphenylcyclopropenone (DPC). Source of these receptors: a woman between 18 and 30 years old with alopecia areata. Some clones in this sample may be carry-over from other donors' samples.

This clonotype has only a few counts. The gene calls are TRBV2 and TRBJ2-6; tentative D call: TRBD1 (6 bases). The CDR3 sequence is 15 residues long. With 5 bases removed from V and 0 bases from J, the gap between germline ends came to 8 bases. The germline V gene encodes CDR1 SNHLY and CDR2 FYNNEI. CDR3 DNA sequence: TGTGCCAGCAGTTGGACAGCCTCTGGGGCCAACGTCCTGACTTTC. Protein: CASSWTASGANVLTF.

This rearrangement joins TRBV29-1 to TRBJ2-3; the D is unclear. Trimming took off 4 bases at V and 2 bases at J, with 19 bases between the two ends. In germline, CDR1 is SQVTM, CDR2 ANQGSEA. CDR3 size: 16 residues. CDR3 nucleotide sequence: TGCAGCGTTGTCAACCCCCAAGATGCCCTCACAGATACGCAGTATTTT. As protein: CSVVNPQDALTDTQYF.

In its sample, this clonotype was seen a few times. The chain has TRBV6-2 or TRBV6-3 and TRBJ1-5, with unresolved D. The CDR3 consists of 17 residues. Trimming took off 0 bases at V and 7 bases at J, with 19 bases between the two ends. Germline V gene lookup returns CDR1 MNHEY and CDR2 SVGEGT. In nucleotides, the CDR3 is TGTGCCAGCAGTTACTCCCCGGGAGAAGGGTCAATCCAGCCCCAGCATTTT. It translates to CASSYSPGEGSIQPQHF.

A note on this clonotype: This may be a read error: a much more frequent sequence differs by one nucleotide. This chain links TRBV14 with TRBJ1-6, with TRBD1 matching over 7 bases. CDR3 length: 15 residues. Germline CDR1 reads SGHDN; CDR2 reads FVKESK. Germline trimming cut 4 bases from V and 5 bases from J; bases unmatched to any gene: 5. The chain's CDR3 is CASSRGQVHNSPLHF. The CDR3 bases are TGTGCCAGCAGCCGAGGACAGGTTCATAATTCACCCCTCCACTTT.

This clonotype has a handful of counts. DNA for the CDR3: TGTGCCAGCAGTGCCGACAGCTATGGCTACACCTTC. It yields the protein CASSADSYGYTF. The rearrangement uses TRBV2 and TRBJ1-2, with D possibly TRBD1 on 5 matching bases. In germline, CDR1 is SNHLY, CDR2 FYNNEI. This CDR3 is built from 12 residues. Trimming stripped 4 bases from V and 4 bases from J, with 7 bases between.

At least ten counts were recorded for this clonotype. The rearrangement uses TRBV20-1 and TRBJ2-3; 9 nucleotides line up with TRBD2. The V gene's germline CDR1 is DFQATT and CDR2 SNEGSKA (reference sequence). V lost 0 bases, J lost 6 bases, and 7 bases stayed unmatched. The CDR3 loop spans 15 amino acids. CDR3 coding DNA: TGCAGTGCTAGAGACGGGACTAGCCTCGCGGATACGCAGTATTTT. This sequence encodes CSARDGTSLADTQYF.

This rearrangement joins TRBV6-5 to TRBJ1-1; possibly TRBD1 for D (6 bases). Germline CDR1 and CDR2: MNHEY and SVGAGI. This CDR3 comprises 14 residues. Trimming took off 5 bases at V and 8 bases at J, with 18 bases between the two ends. CDR3 sequence (DNA): TGTGCCAGCAGTGCGTCTCAGGGGATGACGGAAGCTTTCTTT. It encodes CASSASQGMTEAFF.

This clonotype showed up many times. The J gene is TRBJ2-5, the V gene TRBV5-1; D possibly matches TRBD1 or TRBD2 (5 bases each). The CDR3 runs 13 residues. The V and J ends lost 3 bases and 5 bases respectively, with 11 bases between them. CDR1 is SGHRS and CDR2 is YFSETQ in the germline V gene. The CDR3 DNA reads TGCGCCAGCAGCTGGGGGACCGGGGAGACCCAGTACTTC. This sequence encodes CASSWGTGETQYF.

This clonotype has a handful of counts. The chain joins TRBV2 to TRBJ1-6; unclear D gene. Germline V gene sequence: CDR1 SNHLY, CDR2 FYNNEI. The V end was cut by 8 bases, the J end by 7 bases, with 9 bases between. The CDR3 has 12 amino acids. The CDR3 region has the DNA TGTGCCAGCGGGATTGGGAATTCACCCCTCCACTTT. Protein product: CASGIGNSPLHF.

This clonotype was seen a few times. The chain combines TRBV10-3 with TRBJ2-5; no definite D call. V lost 0 bases and J lost 1, with 9 bases in between. There are 15 residues in the CDR3. Per germline, CDR1 ENHRY and CDR2 SYGVKD. The CDR3 DNA follows: TGTGCCATCAGTGAGTCGCAGAACAGCCAAGAGACCCAGTACTTC. It encodes CAISESQNSQETQYF.

The chain carries TRBV11-2 and TRBJ1-1; 8 bases align to TRBD1. Germline-derived CDR1 and CDR2 are SGHAT and FQNNGV. J gave up 3 bases and V 5 bases, and 14 bases lay outside the gene matches. CDR3 length: 17 residues. In DNA, the CDR3 is TGTGCCAGCAGCAGGAAAATTACAGGGGGGATGTACACTGAAGCTTTCTTT. Its protein product is CASSRKITGGMYTEAFF.

There are a few counts of this clonotype. The chain has TRBV4-2 and TRBJ1-5; 7 bases align to TRBD1. Looked up from germline, CDR1 is LGHNA and CDR2 is YNFKEQ. This CDR3 is 18 amino acids long. After removal of 0 bases from V and 3 bases from J, the junction contained 11 bases not matched to a gene. CDR3 sequence: CASSQDEGARGVNQPQHF. CDR3 DNA sequence: TGTGCCAGCAGCCAAGATGAGGGGGCCAGGGGGGTCAATCAGCCCCAGCATTTT.

This chain joins TRBV28 and TRBJ1-3; D uncertain. The CDR3 totals 13 residues. CDR1 MDHEN and CDR2 SYDVKM come from the germline V gene. V lost 7 bases, J lost 6 bases, and 13 bases lay in between. In DNA, the CDR3 is TGTGCCAGCACGCCTGGGGTTACAAACACCATATATTTT. Its translation: CASTPGVTNTIYF.

The V gene is TRBV5-1, the J gene TRBJ1-1; 10 bases are shared with TRBD1. Germline V gene sequence: CDR1 SGHRS, CDR2 YFSETQ. Trimming at V came to 2 bases and at J to 6 bases, leaving 13 bases not matched to a gene. This CDR3 region has 17 residues. In DNA form, the CDR3 reads TGCGCCAGCAGCTTCTCCGGGACAGGGGACCTAAGGGCTGAAGCTTTCTTT. It yields the protein CASSFSGTGDLRAEAFF.

This clonotype was counted a few times. The CDR3 region has the DNA TGTGCCAGCAGCCTAAGGCGGGACTCGAGCACAGATACGCAGTATTTT. Amino acids: CASSLRRDSSTDTQYF. The chain combines TRBV11-2 with TRBJ2-3; tentatively, D is TRBD2 (6 bases). Germline CDR1 reads SGHAT; CDR2 reads FQNNGV. The CDR3 extends over 16 amino acids. The V and J ends lost 5 bases and 0 bases respectively, with 15 bases between them. Full variable domain (missing parts from reference TRBV11-2 and TRBJ2-3): EAGVAQSPRYKIIEKRQSVAFWCNPISGHATLYWYQQILGQGPKLLIQFQNNGVVDDSQLPKDRFSAERLKGVDSTLKIQPAKLEDSAVYLCASSLRRDSSTDTQYFGPGTRLTVL.

This clonotype was counted many times. The chain joins TRBV29-1 to TRBJ1-1; D perhaps matches TRBD1 (5 bases). This CDR3 has 12 amino acids. Trimming took 3 bases from V and 3 from J, leaving 8 bases between them. The germline V gene encodes CDR1 SQVTM and CDR2 ANQGSEA. The CDR3 spells CSVEIRDTEAFF. The CDR3, as DNA: TGCAGCGTTGAGATCAGGGACACTGAAGCTTTCTTT. Based on the CDR3 plus reference TRBV29-1 and TRBJ1-1, the full variable domain is SAVISQKPSRDICQRGTSLTIQCQVDSQVTMMFWYRQQPGQSLTLIATANQGSEATYESGFVIDKFPISRPNLTFSTLTVSNMSPEDSSIYLCSVEIRDTEAFFGQGTRLTVV.

The CDR3 region has the DNA TGCGCCAGCAGCTTTGCGACAGGTGAGGCCGAGCAGTACTTC. It codes for CASSFATGEAEQYF. This chain connects TRBV5-1 to TRBJ2-7; a weak D match, TRBD1 (6 bases). Germline CDR1 reads SGHRS; CDR2 reads YFSETQ. CDR3 length: 14 residues. Trimming left V 2 bases short and J 6 bases short, with 15 bases between.

This clonotype was seen at least ten times. The chain couples TRBV4-3 to TRBJ2-1; 9 bases match TRBD2. V shed 0 bases and J 2 bases; nucleotides not matched to a gene: 8. This CDR3 has 18 amino acids. Germline-derived CDR1 and CDR2 are LGHNA and YSLEER. CDR3 DNA sequence: TGCGCCAGCAGCCAAGATGAGGCTAGCGGGGCTGCCTACAATGAGCAGTTCTTC. Translating gives CASSQDEASGAAYNEQFF.